This T cell receptor (beta chain) originates from a study of blood T cell repertoires in COVID-19. Study-wide context: Samples of COVID-19 (acute and convalescent) were obtained from the United States, Italy and Spain. T cells, B-cell-depleted T cells, or PBMCs supplied cDNA or gDNA.

Per the original data handling: How many nucleated cells were present was estimated from reference gene primer amplification. Data came from immunoSEQ multiplex PCR; TCRdb stores just in-frame clones and leaves some out. V, J and clone size were drawn from that table, and D and trimming were deduced from the DNA. This table holds fewer than 75,000 clones, about 88% found once. CDR3 length: 17 residues. The chain recombines TRBV21-1 with TRBJ2-1; the listed D gene, TRBD2, was not tested against the DNA. TRBV21-1 is marked as a pseudogene. Sequencing was carried out using peripheral blood. This TCR was recovered from a man between 65 and 85 years old with acute or convalescent COVID-19. CDR3 nucleotides: TGTGCCAGCAGCGTAATGATAGCTACACCATTCCGCAATGGGCAGTTCTTC. Translated: CASSVMIATPFRNGQFF.